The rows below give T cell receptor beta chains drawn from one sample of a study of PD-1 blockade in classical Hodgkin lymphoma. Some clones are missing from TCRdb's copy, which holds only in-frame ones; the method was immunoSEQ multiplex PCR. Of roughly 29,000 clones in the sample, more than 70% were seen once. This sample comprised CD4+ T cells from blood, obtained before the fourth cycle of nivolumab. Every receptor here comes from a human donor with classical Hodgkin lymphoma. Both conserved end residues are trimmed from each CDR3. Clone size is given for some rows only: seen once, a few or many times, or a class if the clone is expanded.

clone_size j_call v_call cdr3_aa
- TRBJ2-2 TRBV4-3 ASSQDRGRNTGELF
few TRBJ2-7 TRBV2 ANALDNSYEQY
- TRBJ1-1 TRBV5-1 ASRRQAGIRFNTEAF
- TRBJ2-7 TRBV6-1 ASRVGTLSAEQY
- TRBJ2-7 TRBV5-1 ASRGGAPRLEQY
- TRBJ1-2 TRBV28 ASRPGTGDGYT
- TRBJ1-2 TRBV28 ASSFPQANYGYT
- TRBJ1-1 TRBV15 ATSSPDRLNTEAF
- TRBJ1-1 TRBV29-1 SVGQTNTEAF
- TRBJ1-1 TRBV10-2 ASSESRGQGGWDAF
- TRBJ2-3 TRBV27 ASSSQWPGQSREDTQY
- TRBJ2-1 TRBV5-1 ASSLGAWEVRQDEQF
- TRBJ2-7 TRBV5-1 ASSLDFVRHSYEQY
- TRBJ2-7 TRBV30 AWSAGFTRYEQY
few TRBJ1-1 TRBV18 ASSLTTGATNTEAF
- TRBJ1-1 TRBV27 ASSEAGPKDEAF
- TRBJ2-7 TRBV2 ASRRLAGKNEQY
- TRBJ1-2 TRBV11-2 ASRTRQGQGGYT
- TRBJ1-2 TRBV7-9 ASSYGTGEVGYT
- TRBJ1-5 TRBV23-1 ASSRTRGEGNQPQH
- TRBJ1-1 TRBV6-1 ASSELAWGNSEAF
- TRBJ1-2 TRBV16 ASSRRTGGSNA
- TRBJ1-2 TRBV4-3 ASSPRLGQGSGYT
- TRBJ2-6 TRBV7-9 ASSLGDRASGANVLT
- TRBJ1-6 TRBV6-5 ASSSTGGQYNSPLH
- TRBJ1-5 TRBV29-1 SAQDGNQPQH
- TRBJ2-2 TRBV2 ASRDGGRAYTGELF
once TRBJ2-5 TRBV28 ASTPRGPQGETQY
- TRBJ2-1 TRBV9 ASSVGREDLFYNEQF
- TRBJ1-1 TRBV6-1 ASSARTGRGTEAF
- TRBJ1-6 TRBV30 AWRDSRSYNSPLH
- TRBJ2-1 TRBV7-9 ASSLAGTRNEQF
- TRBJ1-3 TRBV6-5 ASSYSDSHSGNTIY
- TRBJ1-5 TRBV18 ASSRTGGGNQPQH
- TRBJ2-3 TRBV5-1 ASSRTGYLADTQY
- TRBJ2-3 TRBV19 ASSMRIGGRTYTDTQY
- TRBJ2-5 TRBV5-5 ASSPGASTQETQY
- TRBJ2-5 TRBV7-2 ASSLGLAWETQY
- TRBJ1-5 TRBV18 ASSPNRYNLPQH
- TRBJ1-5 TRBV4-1 ASSRGTGSNQPQH
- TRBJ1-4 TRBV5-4 ASSFGPGQSNEKLF